In its sample, the clone carrying this T cell receptor (beta chain) was seen a few times. The record originates from a study of response to subunit inactivated influenza vaccine. TCRdb re-derived calls from the RT-PCR reads in MiXCR, one entry per CDR3 protein. The sample gives approximately 170,000 distinct CDR3 sequences, 13% to 15% of which show up once; about 28% is in the top ten. The CDR3 extends over 13 amino acids. V lost 6 bases to trimming and J lost 2 bases, with 10 bases between them. Sequencing used CD8+ T cells sorted from PBMCs, obtained 4 to 6 days after vaccination. The source is a man aged 45-65 years who received an inactivated influenza vaccine. This chain joins TRBV12-3 or TRBV12-4 and TRBJ2-5, with a weak D call TRBD2 (6 bases). CDR3 loop: CASRRDFQETQYF. The DNA of the CDR3 is TGTGCCAGCAGACGGGACTTTCAAGAGACCCAGTACTTC.